Reported below is one TCR beta chain. Its target is unknown. There were TCR beta CDR3 regions amplified from RNA transcripts. The HTBI primer set was used in a first-round RT-PCR of the TCR CDR3. TCRdb fed the multiplex PCR reads into MiXCR, producing one record per CDR3 protein. The data show around 610,000 distinct CDR3 sequences, with about 15% seen just once and over 3.5% held by the top ten. The sample comes from a study of T cells in Graves' hyperthyroidism and ophthalmopathy. Notes on the study in general: Peripheral blood also featured most of the thyroid clonotypes expanded above 0.001.

The TCR originated in a middle-aged woman with Graves' ophthalmopathy. Sequencing input: blood.

The CDR3 nucleotides are TGTGCCAGCAGTCAACCGAACCGGGACAGGGGAGACATTCAGTACTTC. The encoded protein is CASSQPNRDRGDIQYF. The chain combines TRBV12-3 or TRBV12-4 with TRBJ2-4, with 10 bases aligning to TRBD1. This CDR3 has 16 amino acids. V shed 5 bases and J 8 bases; nucleotides not matched to a gene: 12.